The rows below give T cell receptor beta chains drawn from one sample of a study of blood T cell repertoires in COVID-19. Profiling relied on immunoSEQ multiplex PCR, and the TCRdb table lists in-frame clones only, not all of them. The sample shows fewer than 300,000 clones, roughly 84% of them seen only once. Sequenced sample: peripheral blood. The receptors stem from a woman aged 18-29 years with acute or convalescent COVID-19. The CDR3 runs from the conserved cysteine through the conserved F or W. The D gene is left open where the match is weak. Clone size is not always given. Where it is, it says once, few, many or a class for expanded clones.

CDR3 length,D gene,J gene,clone size,V gene,CDR3 protein,CDR3 DNA
15,TRBD1,TRBJ1-4,NA,TRBV28,CASRRGQGGNEKLFF,TGTGCCAGCAGGCGTGGACAGGGAGGTAATGAAAAACTGTTTTTT
15,NA,TRBJ2-1,NA,TRBV6-4,CASEPLAGLGHEQFF,TGTGCCAGCGAACCTTTGGCAGGGTTGGGCCATGAGCAGTTCTTC
15,NA,TRBJ1-2,NA,TRBV15,CATSGRSGAVNGYTF,TGTGCCACCAGCGGCCGGTCAGGGGCTGTCAATGGCTACACCTTC
16,TRBD1,TRBJ1-1,NA,TRBV12-5,CASGRSPGTGNTEAFF,TGTGCTAGTGGTCGTTCACCTGGGACAGGGAACACTGAAGCTTTCTTT
17,NA,TRBJ2-2,NA,TRBV28,CASSLPLPTANTGELFF,TGTGCCAGCAGTTTACCCCTCCCGACAGCGAACACCGGGGAGCTGTTTTTT
15,NA,TRBJ2-7,NA,TRBV27,CASSSSGLAAREQYF,NA
17,TRBD2,TRBJ2-7,NA,TRBV6-6,CASSQGPSRWEGGEQYF,TGTGCCAGCAGTCAGGGTCCGTCGCGGTGGGAGGGTGGCGAGCAGTACTTC
15,NA,TRBJ2-7,NA,TRBV7-9,CASSHSLAGTYEQYF,TGTGCCAGCAGCCACTCATTGGCGGGAACCTACGAGCAGTACTTC
14,TRBD2,TRBJ2-7,once,TRBV7-8,CASRTGTSVYEQYF,TGTGCCAGCAGAACCGGGACTAGCGTGTACGAGCAGTACTTC
16,TRBD2,TRBJ2-3,NA,TRBV18,CASSPWIAGVDDTQYF,TGTGCCAGCTCACCTTGGATAGCGGGAGTCGACGATACGCAGTATTTT
14,TRBD2,TRBJ2-7,NA,TRBV11-2,CASSLASGSGEQYF,TGTGCCAGCAGCTTGGCTAGCGGGAGTGGCGAGCAGTACTTC
17,TRBD1,TRBJ1-2,NA,TRBV7-9,CASSLSSVPGQGNGYTF,TGTGCCAGCAGCTTATCATCCGTACCGGGACAGGGGAATGGCTACACCTTC
11,NA,TRBJ1-3,NA,TRBV28,CASLSGNTIYF,TGTGCCAGCCTCTCTGGAAACACCATATATTTT
17,NA,TRBJ2-1,NA,TRBV6-4,CASSDPFRRGPYNEQFF,TGTGCCAGCAGTGACCCCTTCCGGAGGGGTCCCTACAATGAGCAGTTCTTC
13,TRBD2,TRBJ2-7,NA,TRBV28,CASSFLAGYEQYF,TGTGCCAGCAGTTTCCTAGCGGGCTACGAGCAGTACTTC
15,TRBD1,TRBJ1-2,NA,TRBV3-1/TRBV3-2,CASSQRGGRSYGYTF,TGTGCCAGCAGCCAAAGAGGGGGCAGGAGTTATGGCTACACCTTC
15,TRBD1,TRBJ1-2,NA,TRBV7-2,CASSLTGTGRYGYTF,TGTGCCAGCAGCCTGACCGGGACAGGGAGGTATGGCTACACCTTC
17,TRBD2,TRBJ2-3,NA,TRBV14,CASSRTGLAGPTDTQYF,TGTGCCAGCAGCCGAACGGGACTAGCGGGGCCCACAGATACGCAGTATTTT
12,NA,TRBJ2-1,NA,TRBV28,CASSGPLGEQFF,TGTGCCAGCAGTGGTCCCCTCGGTGAGCAGTTCTTC
14,NA,TRBJ2-1,NA,TRBV19,CASRGSVGKNEQFF,TGTGCCAGTCGGGGTTCGGTCGGAAAGAACGAGCAGTTCTTC
15,TRBD2,TRBJ2-5,NA,TRBV24-1,CATSKLAGDAETQYF,TGTGCCACCAGTAAGCTAGCGGGAGACGCGGAGACCCAGTACTTC
15,TRBD2,TRBJ2-1,NA,TRBV28,CASSPGLAGGNEQFF,TGTGCCAGCAGTCCGGGACTAGCGGGGGGAAATGAGCAGTTCTTC
15,NA,TRBJ2-7,once,TRBV5-4,CASSLGGASSYEQYF,TGTGCCAGCAGCTTGGGGGGCGCGAGCTCCTACGAGCAGTACTTC
15,NA,TRBJ2-5,NA,TRBV6-2/TRBV6-3,CASSGLGLSLETQYF,TGTGCCAGCAGTGGGTTGGGACTTTCCTTAGAGACCCAGTACTTC
17,NA,TRBJ2-1,NA,TRBV11-2,CASSLVPPGESYNEQFF,TGTGCCAGCAGCTTAGTCCCCCCGGGAGAGTCATACAATGAGCAGTTCTTC
14,NA,TRBJ1-2,NA,TRBV18,CASSQTAGQDGYTF,TGTGCCAGCTCCCAAACAGCAGGTCAGGATGGCTACACCTTC
17,NA,TRBJ2-1,few,TRBV10-2,CASSEPPTWGGHNEQFF,TGCGCCAGCAGTGAGCCCCCAACGTGGGGAGGACACAATGAGCAGTTCTTC
15,TRBD1,TRBJ1-2,NA,TRBV5-5,CASSFQPDRGEGYTF,TGTGCCAGCAGCTTTCAACCGGACAGGGGGGAGGGCTACACCTTC
15,TRBD2,TRBJ2-1,NA,TRBV9,CASSDRGLAVNEQFF,TGTGCCAGCAGCGACCGGGGACTAGCAGTCAATGAGCAGTTCTTC
12,NA,TRBJ2-7,NA,TRBV19,CATSGHEYEQYF,TGTGCCACCAGTGGACACGAATACGAGCAGTACTTC
16,TRBD1,TRBJ2-7,NA,TRBV7-2,CASSAEGGLSSYEQYF,TGTGCCAGCAGCGCAGAAGGGGGCCTGAGCTCCTACGAGCAGTACTTC
16,TRBD1,TRBJ1-6,NA,TRBV28,CASSLGGQGIISPLHF,TGTGCCAGCAGTCTAGGGGGACAGGGAATTATTTCACCCCTCCACTTT
14,TRBD1,TRBJ1-6,NA,TRBV6-5,CASSQTGNYSPLHF,TGTGCCAGCAGTCAGACAGGGAATTATTCACCCCTCCACTTT
16,TRBD1,TRBJ1-1,NA,TRBV14,CASSPWPGQRGTEAFF,TGTGCCAGCAGCCCCTGGCCGGGACAGAGAGGCACTGAAGCTTTCTTT
11,NA,TRBJ2-1,NA,TRBV20-1,CSASFQGPKFF,TGCAGTGCTAGTTTCCAGGGCCCCAAGTTCTTC
12,TRBD2,TRBJ2-7,NA,TRBV7-2,CASSGGVAEQYF,TGTGCCAGCAGCGGGGGGGTAGCCGAGCAGTACTTC
17,NA,TRBJ1-4,few,TRBV7-9,CASSQGHRDKADEKLFF,TGTGCCAGCAGCCAGGGGCATCGGGACAAGGCCGATGAAAAACTGTTTTTT
17,TRBD2,TRBJ2-7,NA,TRBV5-4,CASSLVFAGGFSYEQYF,TGTGCCAGCAGCTTGGTGTTCGCGGGAGGATTCTCCTACGAGCAGTACTTC
13,NA,TRBJ1-1,NA,TRBV27,CASSLARFTEAFF,TGTGCCAGCAGTTTGGCCAGGTTCACTGAAGCTTTCTTT
15,TRBD2,TRBJ2-1,NA,TRBV6-2/TRBV6-3,CASSYLVAGADEQFF,TGTGCCAGCAGTTACTTGGTAGCGGGAGCGGATGAGCAGTTCTTC
16,NA,TRBJ1-6,few,TRBV30,CAWSPPGLKYNSPLHF,TGTGCCTGGAGTCCCCCAGGACTGAAATATAATTCACCCCTCCACTTT
13,NA,TRBJ2-7,NA,TRBV29-1,CSVAREFPYEQYF,TGCAGCGTTGCACGGGAGTTTCCCTACGAGCAGTACTTC
15,TRBD1,TRBJ2-7,NA,TRBV5-1,CASSEGQGGVYEQYF,TGCGCCAGCAGCGAGGGACAGGGTGGTGTGTACGAGCAGTACTTC
15,TRBD1,TRBJ2-5,NA,TRBV4-2,CASSQPGQGQETQYF,TGTGCCAGCAGCCAACCCGGACAGGGGCAAGAGACCCAGTACTTC
14,TRBD2,TRBJ2-7,NA,TRBV3-1/TRBV3-2,CASSQWTSGYEQYF,TGTGCCAGCAGCCAATGGACTAGCGGGTACGAGCAGTACTTC
17,TRBD2,TRBJ2-2,once,TRBV6-2/TRBV6-3,CASSYPVPSGYTGELFF,TGTGCCAGCAGTTACCCCGTGCCTAGCGGGTACACCGGGGAGCTGTTTTTT
15,NA,TRBJ1-4,NA,TRBV5-8,CASSSQGVIGEKLFF,TGTGCCAGCAGCAGCCAAGGGGTTATCGGTGAAAAACTGTTTTTT
15,NA,TRBJ2-3,NA,TRBV27,CASSLVGEGTDTQYF,TGTGCCAGCAGTTTGGTGGGGGAGGGCACAGATACGCAGTATTTT
14,TRBD1,TRBJ1-3,few,TRBV7-2,CASTLQGTGNTIYF,TGTGCCAGCACCTTACAGGGGACTGGAAACACCATATATTTT
16,TRBD2,TRBJ2-3,once,TRBV25-1,CASNPTPGTSGDTQYF,TGTGCCAGCAACCCAACCCCCGGGACTAGCGGCGATACGCAGTATTTT
15,TRBD1,TRBJ1-1,NA,TRBV6-5,CASSYTGGLNTEAFF,TGTGCCAGCAGTTACACAGGGGGCCTGAACACTGAAGCTTTCTTT
13,NA,TRBJ1-5,NA,TRBV10-3,CAISPGSNQPQHF,TGTGCCATCAGTCCAGGGAGCAATCAGCCCCAGCATTTT
16,TRBD1,TRBJ1-4,NA,TRBV18,CASSLTGGTTNEKLFF,TGTGCCAGCTCACTTACAGGGGGGACAACTAATGAAAAACTGTTTTTT
16,TRBD1,TRBJ1-6,NA,TRBV5-1,CASSPKQGGANSPLHF,TGCGCCAGCAGCCCGAAACAGGGGGGAGCGAATTCACCCCTCCACTTT
11,TRBD1,TRBJ1-4,NA,TRBV2,CASSDRGKLFF,TGTGCCAGCAGTGACAGGGGGAAACTGTTTTTT
12,NA,TRBJ2-1,NA,TRBV7-2,CASSLQGFEQFF,TGTGCCAGCAGCTTACAGGGGTTTGAGCAGTTCTTC
15,NA,TRBJ1-3,NA,TRBV18,CASSPPGYSGNTIYF,TGTGCCAGCTCACCCCCGGGATACTCTGGAAACACCATATATTTT